This is a list of T cell receptor beta chains from one sample in a study of T-cell reconstitution after alpha-beta-depleted transplantation in children. TCRdb re-analysed the PCR reads in MiXCR, keeping a single row per CDR3 protein. Here the sample spans fewer than 550,000 distinct CDR3 sequences, approximately 10% being singletons. The sample in question was PBMCs, mostly from graft donor cells, obtained 180 days after TCRalphabeta/CD19-depleted stem cell transplant. The receptors stem from a female patient between 2 and 15 years old who had a stem cell transplant for aplastic anemia, so the T cells may come from the graft donor. Both conserved end residues are part of each CDR3. A D gene is named only where the DNA matches it firmly. Where a row states a size, it is once, few, many or the class of an expanded clone; other rows omit it.

DNA	CDR3	D	size	V	J
TGTGCCAGCATGGTTCGCGGGAGGGCCCTAAGCACAGATACGCAGTATTTT	CASMVRGRALSTDTQYF	TRBD2	.	TRBV7-9	TRBJ2-3
TGTGCCAGCAGAGTGTCGGCAGGGAACACTGAAGCTTTCTTT	CASRVSAGNTEAFF	.	many	TRBV7-2	TRBJ1-1
TGTGCCAGCAGCTTATATGGGACAGGGATGAACACCGGGGAGCTGTTTTTT	CASSLYGTGMNTGELFF	TRBD1	.	TRBV11-2	TRBJ2-2
TGTGCCTGGAGCGGTATAGCGGGAGGGCCCAGGTACCATGAGCAGTTCTTC	CAWSGIAGGPRYHEQFF	TRBD2	few	TRBV30	TRBJ2-1
TGCAGCGTTGGTGTTCTAGCGGCTAGCACAGATACGCAGTATTTT	CSVGVLAASTDTQYF	TRBD2	.	TRBV29-1	TRBJ2-3
TGTGCCAGCAGCTTTATCTGGCAGGGGGCTTGGTATACGCAGTATTTT	CASSFIWQGAWYTQYF	TRBD1	many	TRBV11-2	TRBJ2-3
TGCGCCAGCAGCTTCGACTATGAGCAGTTCTTC	CASSFDYEQFF	.	few	TRBV5-1	TRBJ2-1
TGCGCCAGCAGCCAAGGACTAGCGGGGACTATCTACGAGCAGTACTTC	CASSQGLAGTIYEQYF	TRBD2	few	TRBV4-3	TRBJ2-7
TGTGCCAGCAGCTTATCCGGGGCAGGTAGAGTCCACGAGCAGTACTTC	CASSLSGAGRVHEQYF	.	few	TRBV7-2	TRBJ2-7
TGCAGTGCTCCCCCGGCTAGCCAAGAGACCCAGTACTTC	CSAPPASQETQYF	.	few	TRBV20-1	TRBJ2-5
TGCGCCAGCAGCTTGGTCCAGGGTGGTAATTCACCCCTCCACTTT	CASSLVQGGNSPLHF	.	few	TRBV5-1	TRBJ1-6
TGTGCCAGCAGCTGGGGACTAGCGGGGAACACAGATACGCAGTATTTT	CASSWGLAGNTDTQYF	TRBD2	.	TRBV5-6	TRBJ2-3
TGTGCCAGCAGTTTCTCGGACCTGAGGTCACCCCTCCACTTT	CASSFSDLRSPLHF	.	.	TRBV27	TRBJ1-6
TGCAGCGTTCCCGGGGCTAACTACGAGCAGTACTTC	CSVPGANYEQYF	.	.	TRBV29-1	TRBJ2-7
TGCGCCAGCAGCGCGGGGGCTTCATCTAGATGGTTCTTC	CASSAGASSRWFF	.	many	TRBV5-1	TRBJ2-1
TGTGCCAGCACCGAGGGGGGGTTTCGTCCAGGAGAAAAACTGTTTTTT	CASTEGGFRPGEKLFF	.	.	TRBV28	TRBJ1-4
TGCAGCGTTGGAAGCGGGAGGGCCTCGAATGAGCAGTTCTTC	CSVGSGRASNEQFF	TRBD2	few	TRBV29-1	TRBJ2-1
TGTGCCACTATGGGCTCGGCGGCTAACTATGGCTACACCTTC	CATMGSAANYGYTF	.	many	TRBV28	TRBJ1-2
TGTGCCAGCAGAACCCCAGGGGGAACTGAAGCTTTCTTT	CASRTPGGTEAFF	TRBD1	few	TRBV6-6	TRBJ1-1
TGCAGTGCTAGAGATCCGAACGGCAATGAGCAGTTCTTC	CSARDPNGNEQFF	.	.	TRBV20-1	TRBJ2-1
TGCAGTGCTATTGGGGACCAAGAGACCCAGTACTTC	CSAIGDQETQYF	.	.	TRBV20-1	TRBJ2-5
TGTGCCAGCAGTCCCCGGACAGGGCGTTCTGGGGCCAACGGCCTGACTTTC	CASSPRTGRSGANGLTF	TRBD1	.	TRBV28	TRBJ2-6
TGTGCCAGCAGGCCACAGGGGGCGAATGAGCAGTTCTTC	CASRPQGANEQFF	TRBD1	many	TRBV14	TRBJ2-1
TGCAGCGTTGAAGCTCGCCCGGGGGCAGGGCCCGAAAAAAACATTCAGTACTTC	CSVEARPGAGPEKNIQYF	.	many	TRBV29-1	TRBJ2-4
TGTGCCAGCAGTCCTTGGGGCACCCCTAGCAATCAGCCCCAGCATTTT	CASSPWGTPSNQPQHF	.	many	TRBV6-2/TRBV6-3	TRBJ1-5
TGTGCCAGCTCAATACGACAGATAGACACGCAGTATTTT	CASSIRQIDTQYF	.	few	TRBV18	TRBJ2-3
TGCAGTGCCAAATGGAGTAGCGGGAACTACAATGAGCAGTTCTTC	CSAKWSSGNYNEQFF	TRBD2	.	TRBV20-1	TRBJ2-1
TGTGCCAGCAGCATTACTCTGAGGGAAAGTTACACAGATACGCAGTATTTT	CASSITLRESYTDTQYF	.	.	TRBV7-9	TRBJ2-3
TGTGCCAGCAGCCCGGAGGGGGCTGAAGCTTTCTTT	CASSPEGAEAFF	.	many	TRBV11-3	TRBJ1-1
TGTGCCAGCAGTTACCTAGATCGCACAGATACGCAGTATTTT	CASSYLDRTDTQYF	.	.	TRBV6-5	TRBJ2-3
TGTGCCAGCAGCTCTCCGGTCGGGACAGGGGGTTCACCCCTCCACTTT	CASSSPVGTGGSPLHF	TRBD1	few	TRBV9	TRBJ1-6
TGTGCCAGCAGTTTAACAGTTTCGAGGCCCCCCGAAGAGACCCAGTACTTC	CASSLTVSRPPEETQYF	.	few	TRBV27	TRBJ2-5
TGTGCCAGCTCGCGTAGTACTGAAGCTTTCTTT	CASSRSTEAFF	.	.	TRBV18	TRBJ1-1
TGTGCCAGCAGTTTCGGTCTCCCCACTCAGCCCCAGCATTTT	CASSFGLPTQPQHF	.	.	TRBV28	TRBJ1-5
TGTGCCAGCTCACCACCGAGATCGGGTTTTAACACCGGGGAGCTGTTTTTT	CASSPPRSGFNTGELFF	.	many	TRBV18	TRBJ2-2
TGCAGCGTTGTCCACCTGGGGGGGAGGATCCTCTATGGCTACACCTTC	CSVVHLGGRILYGYTF	.	.	TRBV29-1	TRBJ1-2
TGTGCCAGCAGTCCAAGGCATCGGGAGCTGTTTTTT	CASSPRHRELFF	.	few	TRBV28	TRBJ2-2
TGTGCCACCAGAGACCAACAGGGGGTAAATCAGCCCCAGCATTTT	CATRDQQGVNQPQHF	TRBD1	few	TRBV15	TRBJ1-5
TGTGCCAGCAGAACGCCTCTTCTAGCGACCGGGGAGCTGTTTTTT	CASRTPLLATGELFF	.	few	TRBV6-2/TRBV6-3	TRBJ2-2
TGTGCCAGCAGCTCAGGGACTAGCGGGATTCCGGATACGCAGTATTTT	CASSSGTSGIPDTQYF	TRBD2	.	TRBV14	TRBJ2-3
TGTGCCGGCTCGATTGGAAGCAGTCTGCTGTCCGGGGAGCTGTTTTTT	CAGSIGSSLLSGELFF	.	.	TRBV28	TRBJ2-2
TGTGCCAGCAGCTTACTTTACGGAACCCGGTACAATGAGCAGTTCTTC	CASSLLYGTRYNEQFF	.	few	TRBV7-9	TRBJ2-1
TGTGCCAGCAGCCCACCCCTAGCGGGAGGTGCGGAGACCCAGTACTTC	CASSPPLAGGAETQYF	TRBD2	few	TRBV9	TRBJ2-5
TGTGCCAGCAGTTCGCAGGGTCGGGCCAATCAGCCCCAGCATTTT	CASSSQGRANQPQHF	.	.	TRBV12-3/TRBV12-4	TRBJ1-5
TGCGCCAGCAGCCATGACACCGGGACACCTAACTATGGCTACACCTTC	CASSHDTGTPNYGYTF	.	few	TRBV4-3	TRBJ1-2
TGCAGCGCTAGATTCGAGAACACTGAAGCTTTCTTT	CSARFENTEAFF	.	.	TRBV29-1	TRBJ1-1
TGTGCCAGCAGAACCCCGGGACTAGCGGGGGGAGGGGAGACCCAGTACTTC	CASRTPGLAGGGETQYF	TRBD2	few	TRBV7-2	TRBJ2-5
TGTGCCAGCAGCGACAGCGGGGCCGGGGCCAACGTCCTGACTTTC	CASSDSGAGANVLTF	TRBD2	.	TRBV6-1	TRBJ2-6
TGCGGTGCTAGAGATCGTACAGCCTACGAGCAGTACTTC	CGARDRTAYEQYF	.	.	TRBV20-1	TRBJ2-7